The text below deals with one TCR beta chain. The entry originates in a study of blood T cell repertoires in COVID-19. Germline-derived CDR1 and CDR2 are SGHTA and FQGTGA. Trimming at V came to 5 bases and at J to 2 bases, leaving 11 bases not matched to a gene. The CDR3 runs 18 residues. Some clones are missing from TCRdb's copy, which holds only in-frame ones; the method was immunoSEQ multiplex PCR. The sample yields tens of thousands of clones, 70% to 85% seen once. This clonotype was sampled from a man between 60 and 75 years old with acute or convalescent COVID-19. Sequencing input: peripheral blood. This chain joins TRBV7-3 and TRBJ2-6, with TRBD1 identical over 8 bases. The DNA for the CDR3 is TGTGCCAGCAGCCTAGTGGGCAGGGGGCAGGCTGGGGCCAACGTCCTGACTTTC. It codes for CASSLVGRGQAGANVLTF.